Each of the 18 T cell receptor beta chains below was sequenced from the same sample in a study of cytomegalovirus exposure and HLA in healthy donors. PCR used 60 Vbeta primers and 13 Jbeta primers. Using immunoSEQ multiplex PCR, the repertoire was profiled, and TCRdb retains in-frame clones only, with some absent. The table lists roughly 100,000 clones, 70% of them singletons. Material for sequencing was PBMCs. These receptors originate from a man aged 40-55 years in good health and CMV-seropositive.

This rearrangement joins TRBV30 to TRBJ2-7; tentative D call: TRBD1 (5 bases). The CDR3 is 14 residues long. CDR1 GTSNPN and CDR2 SVGIG come from the germline V gene (reference sequence). Between the trimmed V and J ends, which lost 3 bases and 0 bases, there was a span of 12 bases. DNA of the CDR3: TGTGCCTGGAGGTTCGACAGTAGCTCCTACGAGCAGTACTTC. Amino acids: CAWRFDSSSYEQYF.

This rearrangement joins TRBV7-8 to TRBJ2-3; possible D gene TRBD2, 6 bases. CDR1 SGHVS and CDR2 FQNEAQ come from the germline V gene. This CDR3 is 13 amino acids long. V was pared by 9 bases and J by 2 bases, with 12 bases between. The CDR3 region has the DNA TGTGCCAGTACATCTAGCGCCACAGATACGCAGTATTTT. Translated, it gives CASTSSATDTQYF.

The chain couples TRBV7-9 to TRBJ1-1, with 8 bases matching TRBD1. The CDR3 has 15 amino acids. CDR1 SEHNR and CDR2 FQNEAQ come from the germline V gene (reference sequence). The junction had 7 bases not matched to a gene; V was cut back by 5 bases and J by 2 bases. The CDR3 is CASSPNGQGNTEAFF. The CDR3 DNA sequence: TGTGCCAGCAGCCCCAACGGACAGGGAAACACTGAAGCTTTCTTT. Full variable domain (rest looked up from reference TRBV7-9 and TRBJ1-1): DTGVSQNPRHKITKRGQNVTFRCDPISEHNRLYWYRQTLGQGPEFLTYFQNEAQLEKSRLLSDRFSAERPKGSFSTLEIQRTEQGDSAMYLCASSPNGQGNTEAFFGQGTRLTVV.

V gene TRBV4-2 combines with J gene TRBJ1-5; TRBD1 matches 9 bases. V trimming: 1 base; J trimming: 6 bases; junction bases outside the gene matches: 4. In germline, CDR1 is LGHNA, CDR2 YNFKEQ. The CDR3 contains 15 residues. CDR3 nucleotide sequence: TGTGCCAGCAGCCAAGGGGACAGGGAGCGTCAGCCCCAGCATTTT. This encodes CASSQGDRERQPQHF.

This clone came up a few times. DNA for the CDR3: TGTGCCAGTAGACTGTCATTGAGTAACACTGAAGCTTTCTTT. Residues: CASRLSLSNTEAFF. The chain is built from TRBV6-1 and TRBJ1-1; D is unresolved. In germline, CDR1 is MNHNS, CDR2 SASEGT. The V end lost 9 bases, the J end lost 2 bases, and 16 bases lay between the germline ends. This CDR3 is 14 amino acids long.

CDR3 nucleotides: TGTGCCAGCAGTGCACTAGCGGCTTACGAGCAGTACGTC. It yields the protein CASSALAAYEQYV. The gene calls are TRBV6-1 and TRBJ2-7, with TRBD2 identical over 8 bases. V lost 4 bases and J lost 4; bases outside the gene matches: 3. The CDR3 covers 13 residues. Per germline, CDR1 MNHNS and CDR2 SASEGT.

In its sample, this clone was seen a few times. The J gene is TRBJ2-5, the V gene TRBV7-2; D possibly corresponds to TRBD1 (5 bases). V dropped 5 bases and J dropped 4 bases, with 17 bases sitting between them. Germline CDR1 reads SGHTA; CDR2 reads FQGNSA. The CDR3 consists of 15 residues. The CDR3, as DNA: TGTGCCAGCAGCCCGAGGCCCCATAGGGGAGAGACCCAGTACTTC. The encoded protein is CASSPRPHRGETQYF.

The chain uses TRBV10-3 and TRBJ2-7, with TRBD1 matching 7 bases. Germline-derived CDR1 and CDR2 are ENHRY and SYGVKD. This CDR3 region has 13 residues. Unmatched junction bases numbered 3, after V lost 4 bases and J lost 3 bases. The CDR3: CAISGGQLYEQYV. The CDR3 DNA follows: TGTGCCATCAGTGGGGGACAGCTCTACGAGCAGTACGTC.

This clone was counted a single time. The V call is TRBV27, the J call TRBJ2-7, with D possibly being TRBD1 (7 bases). The V end lost 7 bases, the J end lost 4 bases, and 20 bases lay between the germline ends. The CDR3 length is 15 residues. The germline CDR1 and CDR2 sequences are MNHEY and SMNVEV (reference sequence). The CDR3 protein is CASTLEGTAGYEQYF. The CDR3 nucleotides read TGTGCCAGCACCTTGGAGGGGACAGCAGGGTACGAGCAGTACTTC.

The chain uses TRBV29-1 and TRBJ1-2; no firm D call. Germline lookup yields CDR1 SQVTM and CDR2 ANQGSEA. There are 14 residues in the CDR3. Trimming pared 4 bases from V and 4 bases from J, leaving 16 bases between. CDR3 sequence: CSVVSFVSPYGYTF. The CDR3 bases are TGCAGCGTTGTCAGTTTCGTCTCTCCCTATGGCTACACCTTC.

This chain links TRBV2 with TRBJ2-3, with 8 bases identical to TRBD2. Per the germline V gene, CDR1 is SNHLY and CDR2 is FYNNEI. V was pared by 7 bases and J by 8 bases, with 11 bases of the junction left unmatched. The CDR3 is 14 residues long. The DNA for the CDR3 is TGTGCCAGCACCACGAACCCCGGGGGGGCTACGCAGTATTTT. Translation gives CASTTNPGGATQYF.

The genes are TRBV9 and TRBJ2-5; possibly TRBD1 for D (6 bases). CDR3 length: 15 residues. V was cut by 0 bases and J by 5 bases, with 14 bases left in between. The germline CDR1 and CDR2 sequences are SGDLS and YYNGEE. The chain's CDR3 is CASSVGAGDLETQYF. CDR3 sequence (DNA): TGTGCCAGCAGCGTAGGGGCAGGGGATCTGGAGACCCAGTACTTC. The whole variable domain, filled in from reference TRBV9 and TRBJ2-5, reads DSGVTQTPKHLITATGQRVTLRCSPRSGDLSVYWYQQSLDQGLQFLIQYYNGEERAKGNILERFSAQQFPDLHSELNLSSLELGDSALYFCASSVGAGDLETQYFGPGTRLLVL.

The chain uses TRBV11-2 and TRBJ1-2, with 10 bases fitting TRBD1. V shed 5 bases and J 9 bases; nucleotides not matched to a gene: 6. From germline, CDR1 is SGHAT and CDR2 FQNNGV. CDR3 size: 13 residues. The CDR3 DNA sequence: TGTGCCAGCAGCCCCGGGACAGGGGCTCGCTACACCTTC. Amino acids: CASSPGTGARYTF. Drawing the rest from reference TRBV11-2 and TRBJ1-2, the complete variable domain is EAGVAQSPRYKIIEKRQSVAFWCNPISGHATLYWYQQILGQGPKLLIQFQNNGVVDDSQLPKDRFSAERLKGVDSTLKIQPAKLEDSAVYLCASSPGTGARYTFGSGTRLTVV.

The chain links TRBV30 to TRBJ1-3; TRBD1 matches at 7 bases. After removal of 5 bases from V and 4 bases from J, the junction contained 8 bases not matched to a gene. The CDR3 runs to 14 residues. Looked up from germline, CDR1 is GTSNPN and CDR2 is SVGIG (reference sequence). This CDR3 reads CAWRDRKYGNTIYF. The CDR3 DNA is TGTGCCTGGCGGGACAGAAAGTACGGAAACACCATATATTTT.

A single count supports this clone. The chain joins TRBV5-1 to TRBJ2-3; TRBD2 agrees at 7 bases. V lost 0 bases, J lost 2 bases, and 6 bases stayed unmatched. Germline lookup yields CDR1 SGHRS and CDR2 YFSETQ. The CDR3 extends over 16 amino acids. The CDR3 is CASSLGSSGFTDTQYF. The CDR3, as DNA: TGCGCCAGCAGCTTGGGATCTAGCGGATTCACAGATACGCAGTATTTT.

The table lists this clone with a few counts. The gene calls are TRBV19 and TRBJ1-5; D is undetermined. The V gene lost 1 base and the J gene lost 3 bases, with 7 bases spanning the gap. This CDR3 spans 14 amino acids. In germline, CDR1 is LNHDA, CDR2 SQIVND (reference sequence). The chain's CDR3 is CASSIAQFNQPQHF. CDR3 nucleotide sequence: TGTGCCAGTAGTATAGCACAGTTCAATCAGCCCCAGCATTTT.

The chain uses TRBV30 and TRBJ1-2; TRBD1 is a possible D gene (6 bases). Germline CDR1 GTSNPN, CDR2 SVGIG (reference sequence). The CDR3 totals 14 residues. V was pared by 0 bases and J by 6 bases, with 14 bases between. The CDR3 reads CAWSVDRPLDGYTF. For the CDR3, the DNA is TGTGCCTGGAGTGTTGACAGGCCCTTAGATGGCTACACCTTC.

The chain couples TRBV19 to TRBJ2-1; TRBD2 matches 9 bases. The germline V gene has CDR1 LNHDA and CDR2 SQIVND (reference sequence). The CDR3 loop spans 11 amino acids. Germline trimming cut 1 base from V and 14 bases from J; bases unmatched to any gene: 0. The CDR3: CASSIGTSEFF. Written as DNA, the CDR3 is TGTGCCAGTAGTATAGGGACTAGCGAGTTCTTC.